These T cell receptor beta chains were read from a single sample in a study of CXCR3-negative and CXCR3-positive naive CD8 T cells. From the 5' RACE reads, TCRdb lists one entry per CDR3 protein and no DNA. The listing records under 110,000 distinct CDR3 sequences. What was sequenced was naive CXCR3+ CD8+ T cells from blood. The receptor source for this set is a human donor in good health. Some clones in this sample may be carry-over from other donors' samples. CDR3s include the opening cysteine and the closing phenylalanine or tryptophan.

>TRBV28|TRBJ2-2|14
CATRAGEYTGELFF
>TRBV3-1|TRBJ2-2|15
CASSQGTANTGELFF
>TRBV7-6|TRBJ2-5|15
CASRQDLTPQETQYF
>TRBV7-8|TRBJ1-4|17
CASSSAGFGSDNEKLFF
>TRBV7-6|TRBJ2-2|16
CASSPQGGAGTGELFF
>TRBV15|TRBJ2-5|16
CATSSPLVAAQETQYF
>TRBV4-2|TRBJ2-7|17
CASSQVLGTSGSHEQYF
>TRBV7-7|TRBJ1-1|13
CASSPGPGTEAFF
>TRBV6-2/TRBV6-3|TRBJ2-5|14
CASSYSGGQETQYF
>TRBV11-3|TRBJ2-1|14
CASSPRARPDEQFF
>TRBV7-2|TRBJ2-2|14
CASSPGTSGGELFF
>TRBV12-3/TRBV12-4|TRBJ2-7|15
CASSLGGRSTYEQYF
>TRBV13|TRBJ1-1|14
CASSQGRRGAEAFF
>TRBV13|TRBJ1-5|14
CASSLGQGGQPQHF
>TRBV5-1|TRBJ2-7|12
CASGGQGFEQYF
>TRBV29-1|TRBJ2-1|12
CSVGTSGVEQFF
>TRBV5-1|TRBJ2-7|16
CASSLATGTTSYEQYF
>TRBV13|TRBJ1-4|17
CASSFTGTPPTNEKLFF
>TRBV30|TRBJ1-1|15
CAWVETGSFYTEAFF
>TRBV3-1|TRBJ2-1|17
CASSGFLVPSSYNEQFF
>TRBV7-9|TRBJ2-7|13
CASRDKGGYEQYF
>TRBV9|TRBJ2-1|16
CASSVDLAGAPSEQFF
>TRBV27|TRBJ2-1|15
CASRLPGQGYNEQFF
>TRBV29-1|TRBJ2-1|13
CSVVGSVDNEQFF
>TRBV7-9|TRBJ1-4|17
CASSLAGQGAINEKLFF
>TRBV7-9|TRBJ1-3|17
CASSQEAVRLSGNTIYF
>TRBV9|TRBJ2-1|18
CASSRTGAHLGSHYEQFF
>TRBV3-1|TRBJ2-2|15
CASKPPGQKAGELFF
>TRBV6-1|TRBJ1-1|15
CASSEYFGQNTEAFF
>TRBV7-6|TRBJ1-3|15
CASSLWDSSGNTIYF
>TRBV7-9|TRBJ2-7|16
CASSSLAGGHGYEQYF
>TRBV29-1|TRBJ2-1|15
CSVEDLGQGYNEQFF
>TRBV5-1|TRBJ2-7|14
CASSLGTDSYEQYF
>TRBV10-2|TRBJ2-1|13
CASGQVSYNEQFF
>TRBV19|TRBJ2-7|13
CASSGTASYEQYF
>TRBV20-1|TRBJ2-3|15
CSAESSGGSTDTQYF
>TRBV7-9|TRBJ2-7|12
CASSEIGNEQYF
>TRBV14|TRBJ2-7|16
CASSQDPGTGDYEQYF
>TRBV29-1|TRBJ1-2|14
CSVEDRILNYGYTF
>TRBV29-1|TRBJ2-1|12
CSVEVQGNEQFF
>TRBV7-9|TRBJ1-2|14
CASRPPGASYGYTF
>TRBV7-6|TRBJ2-5|14
CASSFGRAQETQYF
>TRBV7-9|TRBJ2-5|15
CASSFFASGVLTQYF
>TRBV29-1|TRBJ2-7|14
CSVEQLAGGYEQYF
>TRBV20-1|TRBJ2-6|17
CSARARGAYSGANVLTF
>TRBV7-6|TRBJ2-7|16
CASSLFGTAGDYEQYF
>TRBV12-3/TRBV12-4|TRBJ2-7|13
CASSLARGSEQYF
>TRBV29-1|TRBJ2-7|14
CSVVEQDLSYEQYF
>TRBV28|TRBJ2-2|15
CASSLLGDNTGELFF
>TRBV20-1|TRBJ2-7|15
CSARDRGGLSYEQYF
>TRBV7-9|TRBJ2-1|12
CASSLEGYEQFF
>TRBV11-2|TRBJ2-7|14
CASSFIGVGYEQYF